Listed here are 5 T cell receptor beta chains from one sample, sequenced in a study of blood T cell repertoires in COVID-19. The assay was immunoSEQ multiplex PCR, and TCRdb's table has in-frame clones only and misses some. The sample contains fewer than 600,000 clones, around 87% of which appear only once. The specimen sequenced was PBMCs or T cells enriched from blood (not recorded which). These receptors were taken from a woman in her forties who had recovered from COVID-19.

The chain combines TRBV5-1 with TRBJ2-4, with 7 bases aligning to TRBD2. This CDR3 is 17 amino acids long. Trimming at V came to 0 bases and at J to 6 bases, leaving 12 bases not matched to a gene. Germline values: CDR1 SGHRS, CDR2 YFSETQ. The CDR3 sequence is CASSLERASGYSNIQYF. The CDR3 coding sequence is TGCGCCAGCAGCTTGGAGAGGGCTAGCGGATACTCAAACATTCAGTACTTC.

CDR3 DNA: TGTGCCAGCAGCCAAGCCCAAGATACGCAGTATTTT. This codes for CASSQAQDTQYF. The chain carries TRBV3-1 (or the pseudogene TRBV3-2) and TRBJ2-3; D is uncertain. CDR1 LGHDT and CDR2 YNNKEL come from the germline V gene (reference sequence). The germline V and J ends were trimmed by 1 base and 5 bases, with 4 bases remaining between them. The CDR3 totals 12 residues.

The gene calls are TRBV2 and TRBJ1-1; 7 positions match TRBD1. CDR3 length: 16 amino acids. CDR1 SNHLY and CDR2 FYNNEI come from the germline V gene. V lost 2 bases to trimming and J lost 0 bases; unmatched junction nucleotides: 6. The CDR3 reads CASSEPSGTVNTEAFF. The CDR3 nucleotides are TGTGCCAGCAGTGAACCATCCGGGACAGTGAACACTGAAGCTTTCTTT.

This chain uses TRBV9 with TRBJ2-3; no reliable D call. The CDR3 has 15 amino acids. CDR1 is SGDLS and CDR2 is YYNGEE in the germline V gene. Trimming stripped 0 bases from V and 4 bases from J, with 12 bases between. CDR3: CASSVESTPSDTQYF. For the CDR3, the DNA is TGTGCCAGCAGCGTAGAGTCGACACCGTCAGATACGCAGTATTTT.

The chain couples TRBV21-1 to TRBJ1-1. TRBV21-1 constitutes a pseudogene. There are 17 residues in the CDR3. The CDR3 sequence: CASSKGVGRVMNTEAFF. As DNA, the CDR3 is TGTGCCAGCAGCAAAGGTGTGGGGAGGGTAATGAACACTGAAGCTTTCTTT.